These 4 T cell receptor beta chains share one sample of origin, sequenced in a study of vaccination and CD4 T cells after COVID-19. MiXCR was run by TCRdb on the PCR reads, yielding one entry per CDR3 protein. Of tens of thousands of distinct CDR3 sequences in the sample, 51% are singletons; the top ten hold around 1%. The material sequenced was CD4+ T cells from blood, taken before SARS-CoV-2 vaccination. The receptors come from a human donor who had recovered from COVID-19.

The gene calls are TRBV20-1 and TRBJ2-3; D not resolved. V was pared by 0 bases and J by 4 bases, with 11 bases between. From germline, CDR1 is DFQATT and CDR2 SNEGSKA (reference sequence). This CDR3 contains 14 residues. In DNA, the CDR3 is TGCAGTGCTAGAGATCGTGACTGGGCAGATACGCAGTATTTT. The encoded protein is CSARDRDWADTQYF.

The genes are TRBV10-3 and TRBJ1-5; D gene uncertain. V was pared by 8 bases and J by 5 bases, with 13 bases between. This CDR3 region has 13 residues. CDR1 and CDR2 (germline): ENHRY, SYGVKD. CDR3 protein: CAISAGLDQPQHF. CDR3 sequence (DNA): TGTGCCATCTCAGCCGGGCTCGATCAGCCCCAGCATTTT.

This clonotype was seen only a few times. This rearrangement joins TRBV7-2 to TRBJ2-7; 7 positions agree with TRBD2. Trimming removed 7 bases from V and 6 bases from J; junction bases left unmatched: 15. The CDR3 contains 15 residues. Looked up from germline, CDR1 is SGHTA and CDR2 is FQGNSA. CDR3 in amino acids: CASTGGGARPPEQYF. The CDR3 nucleotides read TGTGCCAGCACGGGCGGGGGAGCCCGACCCCCCGAGCAGTACTTC.

The V gene is TRBV21-1, the J gene TRBJ2-3; the table calls TRBD2, which could not be checked here. TRBV21-1 corresponds to a pseudogene. The CDR3 totals 16 residues. CDR3 sequence reads: CASSRGWAGVTDTQYF. CDR3 DNA sequence: TGTGCCAGCAGCAGGGGGTGGGCGGGAGTGACAGATACGCAGTATTTT.